The source of this TCR beta chain is a study of neurological immune-mediated disorders. MiXCR was run by TCRdb on the 5' RACE reads, yielding one entry per CDR3 protein. Of 66,000 or so distinct CDR3 sequences in the sample, less than 5.5% were seen once. This clonotype was seen a few times. The sample comprised PBMCs. The TCR originated in a man in his thirties or forties with multiple sclerosis.

CDR3: CSARGLSGVDNEQFF. The CDR3 DNA reads as TGCAGTGCTAGAGGACTAAGCGGGGTTGACAATGAGCAGTTCTTC. The V call is TRBV20-1, the J call TRBJ2-1, with 7 nucleotides matching TRBD2. The CDR3 has 15 amino acids. J gave up 5 bases and V 1 base, and 8 bases lay outside the gene matches. The V gene's germline CDR1 is DFQATT and CDR2 SNEGSKA (reference sequence).